One and the same sample provided the 17 T cell receptor beta chains below, sequenced in a study of T cell repertoires in cytomegalovirus infection. TCRdb reprocessed the reads via MiXCR and lists one record per CDR3 protein. The sample shows approximately 910,000 distinct CDR3 sequences, around 32% of them seen only once. Their target antigens are unknown. Material: cultured CD8+ T cells from PBMCs, obtained from culture after CMV antigen stimulation. These receptor sequences come from a human donor in good health (CMV status not recorded). Some clones in this sample may be carry-over from other donors' samples.

The table lists this clonotype with a count of one. The rearrangement joins TRBV4-1 to TRBJ1-3; D remains ambiguous. The V gene's germline CDR1 is MGHRA and CDR2 YSYEKL. The CDR3 has 15 residues. Trimming pared 0 bases from V and 0 bases from J, leaving 6 bases between. The CDR3 DNA reads as TGCGCCAGCAGCCAAGATGAGAGCTCTGGAAACACCATATATTTT. It translates to CASSQDESSGNTIYF.

This clonotype was detected once. V is TRBV6-5 and J is TRBJ2-3, with TRBD1 matching 10 bases. CDR1 and CDR2 from the germline V gene are MNHEY and SVGAGI. Trimming took 0 bases from V and 3 from J; bases not matched to a gene: 6. The CDR3 sequence is 17 residues long. The CDR3 region has the DNA TGTGCCAGCAGTTACTCTGAGACAGGGGGCCTTACAGATACGCAGTATTTT. It codes for CASSYSETGGLTDTQYF.

The chain has TRBV19 and TRBJ1-1, with D hard to call. V was clipped by 7 bases and J by 0 bases, with 15 bases between them. Germline loops: CDR1 LNHDA, CDR2 SQIVND (reference sequence). The CDR3 is 15 residues long. DNA of the CDR3: TGTGCCAGTACCACCGCTGAAGTTATGAACACTGAAGCTTTCTTT. Amino acid sequence: CASTTAEVMNTEAFF.

This clonotype has a handful of counts. This chain joins TRBV25-1 and TRBJ2-6, with D perhaps TRBD1 (5 bases). The CDR3 length is 16 residues. V was clipped by 0 bases and J by 5 bases, with 11 bases between them. CDR1 is MGHDK, CDR2 SYGVNS, per germline. The CDR3 spells CASSEYEAGRANVLTF. In nucleotides, the CDR3 is TGTGCCAGCAGTGAATATGAGGCAGGGAGGGCCAACGTCCTGACTTTC. The full variable domain, its missing parts supplied by reference TRBV25-1 and TRBJ2-6, is EADIYQTPRYLVIGTGKKITLECSQTMGHDKMYWYQQDPGMELHLIHYSYGVNSTEKGDLSSESTVSRIRTEHFPLTLESARPSHTSQYLCASSEYEAGRANVLTFGAGSRLTVL.

This clonotype has a handful of counts. This sequence joins TRBV27 and TRBJ1-1, with TRBD1 matching 8 bases. CDR3 length: 14 amino acids. CDR1 is MNHEY and CDR2 is SMNVEV in the germline V gene (reference sequence). With V trimmed by 6 bases and J by 5 bases, 8 bases remained unmatched. CDR3 in DNA: TGTGCCAGCAGAATCACAGGGGGGCTTACTGAAGCTTTCTTT. Translating it yields CASRITGGLTEAFF.

This clonotype was seen repeatedly, ten times or more. This chain connects TRBV20-1 to TRBJ1-1; the match to TRBD1 covers 10 bases. Germline-derived CDR1 and CDR2 are DFQATT and SNEGSKA (reference sequence). The CDR3 has 15 amino acids. V shed 2 bases and J 1 base; nucleotides not matched to a gene: 4. In DNA, the CDR3 is TGCAGTGCTAGAAGACAGGGGGCAACGAACACTGAAGCTTTCTTT. Residues: CSARRQGATNTEAFF.

The chain uses TRBV7-2 and TRBJ1-2, with a possible D match to TRBD1 (5 bases). This CDR3 has 13 amino acids. V was cut by 5 bases and J by 8 bases, with 15 bases left in between. CDR1 is SGHTA and CDR2 is FQGNSA in the germline V gene. CDR3 sequence (DNA): TGTGCCAGCAGCGATACTGGGGGGAGGGGCTACACCTTC. Residues: CASSDTGGRGYTF.

The chain couples TRBV2 to TRBJ1-2; tentatively, D is TRBD1 (5 bases). This CDR3 contains 15 residues. V dropped 3 bases and J dropped 4 bases, with 15 bases sitting between them. The germline CDR1 and CDR2 sequences are SNHLY and FYNNEI. This CDR3 reads CASSDVGPGGYGYTF. CDR3 sequence (DNA): TGTGCCAGCAGTGATGTGGGCCCGGGGGGCTATGGCTACACCTTC. Together with reference TRBV2 and TRBJ1-2, the CDR3 gives the full variable domain: EPEVTQTPSHQVTQMGQEVILRCVPISNHLYFYWYRQILGQKVEFLVSFYNNEISEKSEIFDDQFSVERPDGSNFTLKIRSTKLEDSAMYFCASSDVGPGGYGYTFGSGTRLTVV.

The chain carries TRBV5-1 and TRBJ2-1; TRBD2 matches 7 bases. CDR3 length: 16 amino acids. The trim removed 1 base at V and 3 bases at J, leaving 7 bases unmatched. Germline lookup yields CDR1 SGHRS and CDR2 YFSETQ. The DNA for the CDR3 is TGCGCCAGCAGCTTGACGGGCCGGGGGGACTACAATGAGCAGTTCTTC. Its translation is CASSLTGRGDYNEQFF.

This clonotype was seen ten or more times. V usage is TRBV19 and J usage is TRBJ1-1, with D uncertain. CDR3 length equals 10 residues. Germline V gene lookup returns CDR1 LNHDA and CDR2 SQIVND (reference sequence). Trimming cost V 5 bases and J 6 bases, with 4 bases left between them. The CDR3 DNA reads TGTGCCAGTAGTGCCGCTGAAGCTTTCTTT. Amino acids: CASSAAEAFF. Full variable domain (remainder filled in from reference TRBV19 and TRBJ1-1): DGGITQSPKYLFRKEGQNVTLSCEQNLNHDAMYWYRQDPGQGLRLIYYSQIVNDFQKGDIAEGYSVSREKKESFPLTVTSAQKNPTAFYLCASSAAEAFFGQGTRLTVV.

This chain uses TRBV3-1 with TRBJ1-6; a weak D match, TRBD1 (5 bases). The ends were cut back, 1 base at V and 8 bases at J, with 12 bases in the middle. CDR3 length: 15 residues. Germline CDR1 reads LGHDT; CDR2 reads YNNKEL (reference sequence). This CDR3 reads CASSQAGTSDSPLHF. The CDR3, as DNA: TGTGCCAGCAGCCAAGCCGGGACCAGTGATTCACCCCTCCACTTT.

This rearrangement joins TRBV6-5 to TRBJ2-1; no clear D. The V end lost 6 bases, the J end lost 3 bases, and 15 bases lay between the germline ends. The CDR3 loop spans 15 amino acids. CDR1 MNHEY and CDR2 SVGAGI come from the germline V gene. The CDR3: CASSPTSEVYNEQFF. The CDR3 bases are TGTGCCAGCAGCCCCACATCAGAAGTCTACAATGAGCAGTTCTTC.

The sample holds a few counts of this clonotype. V gene TRBV6-4 combines with J gene TRBJ1-1; D is unresolved. Deletions cut 3 bases from V and 1 base from J, with 6 bases between. CDR1 and CDR2 (germline): MRHNA, SNTAGT. The CDR3 consists of 13 residues. CDR3 nucleotide sequence: TGTGCCAGCAGTGAACGGTGGAACACTGAAGCTTTCTTT. Its protein is CASSERWNTEAFF.

The chain has TRBV10-3 and TRBJ2-3, with no clear D. The CDR3 runs to 11 residues. Trimming took off 8 bases at V and 4 bases at J, with 7 bases between the two ends. In germline, CDR1 is ENHRY, CDR2 SYGVKD. DNA for the CDR3: TGTGCCATCTTGAGGTCAGATACGCAGTATTTT. It yields the protein CAILRSDTQYF.

This chain links TRBV27 with TRBJ1-1; maybe TRBD1 (6 bases). The CDR3 totals 15 residues. Germline values: CDR1 MNHEY, CDR2 SMNVEV (reference sequence). V lost 5 bases, J lost 0 bases, and 13 bases lay in between. The CDR3 sequence: CASSKGVRLNTEAFF. CDR3 coding DNA: TGTGCCAGCAGTAAGGGGGTCAGGTTGAACACTGAAGCTTTCTTT.

There are many counts of this clonotype. The chain recombines TRBV7-6 with TRBJ2-5; TRBD1 aligns across 9 bases. V shed 5 bases and J 4 bases; nucleotides not matched to a gene: 5. Germline assignment: CDR1 SGHVS and CDR2 FNYEAQ. The CDR3 has 14 residues. Here the CDR3 DNA reads TGTGCCAGCAGCCCACGGGACAGGGTAGAGACCCAGTACTTC. Its protein product is CASSPRDRVETQYF.

Regarding this clonotype: A clone one base away is much larger, so this may be a read error. V usage is TRBV3-1 and J usage is TRBJ2-5; D perhaps matches TRBD1 (6 bases). Germline V lookup: CDR1 LGHDT, CDR2 YNNKEL (reference sequence). The CDR3 loop spans 13 amino acids. DNA for the CDR3: TGTGTCAGCAGCCAACAGGGACGGGAGACCCAGTACTTC. It translates to CVSSQQGRETQYF.